This T cell receptor (beta chain) was recovered during a study of molecular identifiers for immune sequencing clone quantification. Study-level information: Replicates involved a five-way split of RNA from approximately 20,000 or 100,000 naive CD8 cells, with sequencing of four.

Ten or more counts support this clonotype. Methods described previously were used for bulk TCR libraries, and listed TCR primers were applied. One entry per CDR3 protein results from TCRdb running MiXCR on the PCR reads. The table records about half a million distinct CDR3 sequences, around 23% of them present only once. The CDR3 spans 17 residues. V dropped 1 base and J dropped 1 base, with 14 bases sitting between them. Germline lookup yields CDR1 LGHNA and CDR2 YSLEER. The sample taken for sequencing was naive CD8+ T cells from blood, with Jurkat cell RNA spiked in. As to subset: FACS-sorted CD8+CD4-CCR7+CD45RA+ naive T cells. This clonotype was sampled from a human donor in good health. Some libraries in this study had Jurkat cell RNA spiked in. This sequence joins TRBV4-3 and TRBJ2-4; a possible D gene is TRBD2 (6 bases). This CDR3 is CASSQAWLEGAKNIQYF. The DNA of the CDR3 is TGCGCCAGCAGCCAAGCATGGCTGGAGGGGGCCAAAAACATTCAGTACTTC.